The 31 T cell receptor beta chains listed next were all sequenced from one sample in a study of blood T cell repertoires in COVID-19 (dated by TCRdb to 2020 to 2022). Library method: the immunoSEQ multiplex PCR assay. The immuneACCESS repertoire file appears here via TCRdb, limited to in-frame rearrangements. These files lack a portion of the clones; in checked studies, under half of the deficit traces to unresolved V genes, and the cause of the others is not known. This sample gives over 50,000 clones in total; around 90% of them show up just once. The ten largest clones take up about 5% of the sample. Sequenced sample: peripheral blood. These receptors were taken from a human donor in a cohort sampled during active COVID-19.

This sequence joins TRBV18 and TRBJ2-7; TRBD2 matches at 9 bases. Unmatched junction bases numbered 10, after V lost 4 bases and J lost 3 bases. Germline V gene data show CDR1 as KGHSH and CDR2 as LQKENI. This CDR3 comprises 16 residues. CDR3 loop: CASSRDSSGNYYEQYF. CDR3 nucleotides: TGTGCCAGCTCACGCGACTCTAGCGGGAATTACTACGAGCAGTACTTC. The whole variable domain, remainder taken from reference TRBV18 and TRBJ2-7, is NAGVMQNPRHLVRRRGQEARLRCSPMKGHSHVYWYRQLPEEGLKFMVYLQKENIIDESGMPKERFSAEFPKEGPSILRIQQVVRGDSAAYFCASSRDSSGNYYEQYFGPGTRLTVT.

The chain joins TRBV19 to TRBJ1-4; 8 nucleotides line up with TRBD1. The CDR3 is made up of 16 amino acids. The ends lost 5 bases at V and 4 bases at J; junction bases unmatched: 9. From germline, CDR1 is LNHDA and CDR2 SQIVND (reference sequence). In DNA, the CDR3 is TGTGCCAGTAGTCTAGCCGGGACAGGTTTTAATGAAAAACTGTTTTTT. Residues: CASSLAGTGFNEKLFF.

The genes are TRBV6-5 and TRBJ1-6; D gene ambiguous. This CDR3 has 15 amino acids. Trimming left V 0 bases short and J 7 bases short, with 10 bases between. Germline assignment: CDR1 MNHEY and CDR2 SVGAGI. The CDR3 reads CASSYSIGGNSPLHF. The CDR3 coding sequence is TGTGCCAGCAGTTACTCGATCGGCGGGAATTCACCCCTCCACTTT.

The chain uses TRBV7-8 and TRBJ2-3; D gene ambiguous. This CDR3 comprises 15 residues. Per the germline V gene, CDR1 is SGHVS and CDR2 is FQNEAQ. The germline V and J ends were trimmed by 5 bases and 0 bases, with 12 bases remaining between them. For the CDR3, the DNA is TGTGCCAGCAGCGCTCGGGTTTTGAGCACAGATACGCAGTATTTT. Its protein product is CASSARVLSTDTQYF.

The chain couples TRBV7-9 to TRBJ2-7; 13 bases align to TRBD2. The junction had 10 bases not matched to a gene; V was cut back by 5 bases and J by 6 bases. The CDR3 contains 16 residues. The germline V gene encodes CDR1 SEHNR and CDR2 FQNEAQ (reference sequence). As DNA, the CDR3 is TGTGCCAGCAGCGGCCGAGGGACTAGCGGGGCCGGCGAGCAGTACTTC. Translated, it gives CASSGRGTSGAGEQYF. The full variable domain, rest sourced from reference TRBV7-9 and TRBJ2-7, is DTGVSQNPRHKITKRGQNVTFRCDPISEHNRLYWYRQTLGQGPEFLTYFQNEAQLEKSRLLSDRFSAERPKGSFSTLEIQRTEQGDSAMYLCASSGRGTSGAGEQYFGPGTRLTVT.

This clone turned up a few times. The chain links TRBV5-4 to TRBJ1-1; D may be TRBD1 (6 bases). The CDR3 is made up of 15 amino acids. CDR1 and CDR2 from the germline V gene are SGHNT and YYREEE (reference sequence). V lost 4 bases to trimming and J lost 1 base, with 14 bases between them. DNA for the CDR3: TGTGCCAGCAGCCGGGGGGCAGATTGGAACACTGAAGCTTTCTTT. Its translation: CASSRGADWNTEAFF.

The V gene is TRBV29-1, the J gene TRBJ1-2; 7 bases agree with TRBD1. The V segment lost 3 bases and the J segment 6 bases; nucleotides outside the gene matches: 7. Germline CDR1 and CDR2: SQVTM and ANQGSEA. This CDR3 has 13 residues. CDR3 sequence reads: CSVDPDRKNGYTF. The CDR3 region has the DNA TGCAGCGTTGACCCGGACAGGAAAAATGGCTACACCTTC. Full variable domain (remainder filled in from reference TRBV29-1 and TRBJ1-2): SAVISQKPSRDICQRGTSLTIQCQVDSQVTMMFWYRQQPGQSLTLIATANQGSEATYESGFVIDKFPISRPNLTFSTLTVSNMSPEDSSIYLCSVDPDRKNGYTFGSGTRLTVV.

The rearrangement uses TRBV3-1 (or the pseudogene TRBV3-2) and TRBJ1-5; 8 bases map to TRBD1. This CDR3 comprises 18 residues. CDR1 and CDR2 (germline): LGHDT, YNNKEL (reference sequence). Losses at the gene ends were 1 base for V and 1 base for J; bases not matched to a gene: 9. As DNA, the CDR3 is TGTGCCAGCAGCCAAGGGTCCAGGGGGCAGGGGAGCAATCAGCCCCAGCATTTT. It codes for CASSQGSRGQGSNQPQHF.

The table lists this clone with a count of one. The chain joins TRBV6-4 to TRBJ2-7, with TRBD2 identical over 8 bases. CDR1 is MRHNA and CDR2 is SNTAGT in the germline V gene. V gave up 6 bases and J gave up 0 bases; unmatched junction bases: 19. This CDR3 is built from 19 residues. CDR3 nucleotide sequence: TGTGCCAGCAGGAATCACGGGGGGGGGAGGCACAGAAGCTCCTACGAGCAGTACTTC. It is translated as CASRNHGGGRHRSSYEQYF.

This sequence joins TRBV30 and TRBJ1-2; a possible D gene is TRBD1 (6 bases). Per germline, CDR1 GTSNPN and CDR2 SVGIG (reference sequence). This CDR3 is built from 13 residues. Trimming took off 1 base at V and 5 bases at J, with 11 bases between the two ends. CDR3 sequence reads: CAWSAGQTYGYTF. The CDR3 nucleotides read TGTGCCTGGAGTGCCGGACAGACTTATGGCTACACCTTC.

The genes are TRBV4-2 and TRBJ1-5, with D uncertain. V was shortened by 1 base and J by 2 bases, with 9 bases between the two germline ends. The CDR3 covers 15 residues. CDR1 and CDR2 from the germline V gene are LGHNA and YNFKEQ. DNA of the CDR3: TGTGCCAGCAGCCAAGGGGGAGCAGGCAATCAGCCCCAGCATTTT. It is translated as CASSQGGAGNQPQHF.

The count of this clone is one. The V gene is TRBV7-2, the J gene TRBJ2-7; 7 bases are shared with TRBD1. In germline, CDR1 is SGHTA, CDR2 FQGNSA. The CDR3 is made up of 16 amino acids. V shed 3 bases and J 4 bases; nucleotides not matched to a gene: 12. The CDR3 coding sequence is TGTGCCAGCAGCTTTACCGGGACAGTCTACGGTTACGAGCAGTACTTC. Protein product: CASSFTGTVYGYEQYF.

The V and J genes are TRBV2 and TRBJ2-5; 9 bases agree with TRBD2. This CDR3 spans 17 amino acids. Germline V gene lookup returns CDR1 SNHLY and CDR2 FYNNEI. CDR3 protein: CAVGGVGLAPSMMAQYF. In DNA, the CDR3 is TGTGCAGTCGGAGGGGTCGGACTAGCGCCCTCAATGATGGCCCAGTACTTC.

The rearrangement uses TRBV10-2 and TRBJ2-3; 7 bases are a match to TRBD2. Germline CDR1 and CDR2: WSHSY and SAAADI. The CDR3 contains 15 residues. V gave up 3 bases and J gave up 2 bases; unmatched junction bases: 5. The CDR3 reads CASSEMGGITDTQYF. The CDR3 region has the DNA TGCGCCAGCAGTGAAATGGGGGGGATCACAGATACGCAGTATTTT.

The chain is built from TRBV14 and TRBJ2-7; 8 bases map to TRBD2. Germline V gives CDR1 SGHDN, CDR2 FVKESK. CDR3 length: 13 amino acids. Trimming removed 4 bases from V and 6 bases from J; junction bases left unmatched: 5. CDR3 region: CASSPGLALEQYF. In DNA, the CDR3 is TGTGCCAGCAGCCCAGGACTAGCCCTCGAGCAGTACTTC.

V is TRBV19 and J is TRBJ1-6; unclear D gene. This CDR3 spans 15 amino acids. Germline assignment: CDR1 LNHDA and CDR2 SQIVND (reference sequence). Trimming stripped 5 bases from V and 7 bases from J, with 15 bases between. The CDR3 loop is CASSRFSGTNSPLHF. The CDR3 DNA reads as TGTGCCAGTAGTCGTTTCTCAGGAACCAATTCACCCCTCCACTTT. Full variable domain (remainder filled in from reference TRBV19 and TRBJ1-6): DGGITQSPKYLFRKEGQNVTLSCEQNLNHDAMYWYRQDPGQGLRLIYYSQIVNDFQKGDIAEGYSVSREKKESFPLTVTSAQKNPTAFYLCASSRFSGTNSPLHFGNGTRLTVT.

J is TRBJ2-1 and V is TRBV5-1, with 8 bases that match TRBD2. The germline gives CDR1 SGHRS, CDR2 YFSETQ. V lost 6 bases and J lost 9; bases outside the gene matches: 11. This CDR3 is 14 amino acids long. The CDR3 here is CASTPGTSQSEQFF. CDR3 sequence (DNA): TGCGCCAGCACGCCAGGGACTAGTCAGAGTGAGCAGTTCTTC.

Only one count was recorded for this clone. The chain uses TRBV7-8 and TRBJ1-2, with D possibly being TRBD1 (6 bases). The CDR3 contains 17 residues. Germline values: CDR1 SGHVS, CDR2 FQNEAQ. Trimming removed 5 bases from V and 0 bases from J, with 19 bases in between. CDR3 loop: CASSPTPGRGANYGYTF. In DNA, the CDR3 is TGTGCCAGCAGCCCAACCCCAGGCAGGGGAGCTAACTATGGCTACACCTTC.

The rearrangement joins TRBV9 to TRBJ1-1; D is ambiguous. The CDR3 has 14 residues. Germline CDR1 reads SGDLS; CDR2 reads YYNGEE. V was shortened by 6 bases and J by 3 bases, with 15 bases between the two germline ends. The CDR3 here is CASTRWGGDTEAFF. DNA of the CDR3: TGTGCCAGCACCCGCTGGGGAGGTGACACTGAAGCTTTCTTT.

The V and J genes are TRBV28 and TRBJ2-7, with D perhaps matching TRBD2 (5 bases). V lost 3 bases, J lost 1 base, and 16 bases lay in between. The CDR3 totals 16 residues. Germline V gene sequence: CDR1 MDHEN, CDR2 SYDVKM. CDR3 in DNA: TGTGCCAGCAGTTTTGCCGGACTCGAGGGATCCTACGAGCAGTACTTC. Protein sequence: CASSFAGLEGSYEQYF.

J is TRBJ2-7 and V is TRBV1; the DNA was not used to check the table's D call, TRBD2. TRBV1 is shown as a pseudogene. The CDR3 covers 17 residues. The CDR3 reads CTSSRGTSGRIRFEQYF. The CDR3 bases are TGCACCAGCAGCCGTGGGACTAGCGGTCGGATTCGCTTCGAGCAGTACTTC.

This rearrangement joins TRBV5-1 to TRBJ2-1; a weak D match, TRBD2 (6 bases). This CDR3 comprises 14 residues. Trimming cost V 5 bases and J 10 bases, with 19 bases left between them. CDR1 and CDR2 from the germline V gene are SGHRS and YFSETQ. The DNA for the CDR3 is TGCGCCAGCAGTCCCGGGACTGGGTTCTTGGAGCAGTTCTTC. Its translation: CASSPGTGFLEQFF.

CDR3 protein: CASSPRYF. CDR3 nucleotide sequence: TGTGCCAGCAGTCCCCGGTACTTC. The rearrangement uses TRBV11-3 and TRBJ2-4, with unresolved D. Deletions cut 6 bases from V and 15 bases from J, with 6 bases between. This CDR3 is built from 8 residues. Germline loops: CDR1 SGHNT, CDR2 YENEEA.

The V gene is TRBV29-1, the J gene TRBJ2-2; 7 bases are a match to TRBD2. The V segment lost 4 bases and the J segment 2 bases; nucleotides outside the gene matches: 7. CDR3 length: 15 amino acids. CDR1 and CDR2 from the germline V gene are SQVTM and ANQGSEA. CDR3 in amino acids: CSVVHSSGNTGELFF. The DNA of the CDR3 is TGCAGCGTTGTCCACTCTAGCGGTAACACCGGGGAGCTGTTTTTT.

V and J are TRBV4-1 and TRBJ2-3; D is perhaps TRBD2 (5 bases). This CDR3 has 14 amino acids. Germline-derived CDR1 and CDR2 are MGHRA and YSYEKL. Trimming shortened V by 1 base and J by 5 bases, and 10 bases separated the two germline ends. The CDR3 nucleotides are TGCGCCAGCAGCCAAGGGACGGGGAGAGATACGCAGTATTTT. Translating it yields CASSQGTGRDTQYF.

V gene TRBV5-1 combines with J gene TRBJ2-3; the match to TRBD1 covers 11 bases. Germline V gene sequence: CDR1 SGHRS, CDR2 YFSETQ. The J segment lost 2 bases and the V segment lost 4 bases, leaving 9 bases of the junction unmatched. The CDR3 length is 17 residues. The CDR3 loop is CASSPGTGGHNTDTQYF. The DNA of the CDR3 is TGCGCCAGCAGCCCCGGGACAGGGGGACATAACACAGATACGCAGTATTTT.

A note on this clone: One end of the junction varies from germline; a read error may be responsible. This sequence joins TRBV7-7 and TRBJ2-5; 8 bases align to TRBD1. Germline assignment: CDR1 SSHAT and CDR2 FNYEAQ (reference sequence). The CDR3 totals 14 residues. The CDR3 DNA follows: TGTGCTAGCAGCCGGACAGGGTACCAAGAGACCCAGTACTTC. This encodes CASSRTGYQETQYF.

This rearrangement joins TRBV19 to TRBJ1-6, with a possible D match to TRBD1 (6 bases). The CDR3 is made up of 16 amino acids. Trimming took 6 bases from V and 7 from J, leaving 19 bases between them. Looked up from germline, CDR1 is LNHDA and CDR2 is SQIVND (reference sequence). The CDR3 loop reads CASSSRGRVGNSPLHF. DNA for the CDR3: TGTGCCAGTAGCTCCAGGGGCAGGGTGGGCAATTCACCCCTCCACTTT.

In this sample, this clone turned up once. This chain uses TRBV18 with TRBJ2-1, with a tentative D call TRBD1 (6 bases). V was clipped by 2 bases and J by 9 bases, with 17 bases between them. CDR1 and CDR2 from the germline V gene are KGHSH and LQKENI. CDR3 size: 15 residues. The CDR3 region is CASSPTAQGSGEQFF. CDR3 DNA: TGTGCCAGCTCACCAACTGCGCAGGGGTCCGGTGAGCAGTTCTTC.

This chain links TRBV6-5 with TRBJ1-2; the D is unclear. CDR3 length equals 13 residues. CDR1 and CDR2 from the germline V gene are MNHEY and SVGAGI. V was clipped by 0 bases and J by 4 bases, with 6 bases between them. Written as DNA, the CDR3 is TGTGCCAGCAGTTACTCCGGAGGCTATGGCTACACCTTC. Translating gives CASSYSGGYGYTF.

This clone occurred a few times. This chain links TRBV18 with TRBJ2-1; the match to TRBD1 covers 7 bases. The J segment lost 1 base and the V segment lost 4 bases, leaving 4 bases of the junction unmatched. Germline V gene data show CDR1 as KGHSH and CDR2 as LQKENI. The CDR3 is 15 residues long. For the CDR3, the DNA is TGTGCCAGCTCACAACGACAGGGATCCTACAATGAGCAGTTCTTC. This sequence encodes CASSQRQGSYNEQFF. Full variable domain (missing parts from reference TRBV18 and TRBJ2-1): NAGVMQNPRHLVRRRGQEARLRCSPMKGHSHVYWYRQLPEEGLKFMVYLQKENIIDESGMPKERFSAEFPKEGPSILRIQQVVRGDSAAYFCASSQRQGSYNEQFFGPGTRLTVL.